This entry lists 32 T cell receptor beta chains sequenced from one sample in a study of cytomegalovirus exposure and HLA in healthy donors. PCR used 60 Vbeta primers and 13 Jbeta primers. Data came from immunoSEQ multiplex PCR; TCRdb stores just in-frame clones and leaves some out. The listing contains 200,000 or so clones. Sequencing was done on a sample of PBMCs. The receptors shown here come from a girl aged 2-9 years in good health and CMV-seropositive.

V gene TRBV4-1 combines with J gene TRBJ2-2, with TRBD2 matching 7 bases. This CDR3 has 15 amino acids. CDR1 and CDR2 (germline): MGHRA, YSYEKL. With 6 bases clipped from V and 3 bases from J, the junction kept 7 bases outside the gene matches. The CDR3 here is CASREWGGDTGELFF. The CDR3 coding sequence is TGCGCCAGCAGGGAGTGGGGGGGGGACACCGGGGAGCTGTTTTTT.

The rearrangement joins TRBV28 to TRBJ2-7, with 11 bases matching TRBD2. The CDR3 length is 14 residues. J lost 5 bases, V lost 5 bases, and 5 bases had no gene match. Per germline, CDR1 MDHEN and CDR2 SYDVKM. CDR3 in DNA: TGTGCCAGCAGTGAACTAGCGGGAGTCCACGAGCAGTACTTC. It yields the protein CASSELAGVHEQYF.

The V gene is TRBV4-2, the J gene TRBJ2-7; 8 nucleotides agree with TRBD1. Trimming cost V 4 bases and J 1 base; bases outside gene matches: 6. The CDR3 loop spans 15 amino acids. Germline lookup yields CDR1 LGHNA and CDR2 YNFKEQ. The DNA for the CDR3 is TGTGCCAGCAGCCTAGACCGGGACAGGTCCTACGAGCAGTACTTC. Translated: CASSLDRDRSYEQYF.

The V gene is TRBV5-1, the J gene TRBJ2-5, with TRBD1 matching over 8 bases. This CDR3 spans 15 amino acids. Germline CDR1 reads SGHRS; CDR2 reads YFSETQ. V trimming: 1 base; J trimming: 4 bases; junction bases outside the gene matches: 6. CDR3 DNA: TGCGCCAGCAGCTTGTACGGGGACAGGTCAGAGACCCAGTACTTC. Its protein product is CASSLYGDRSETQYF.

The chain joins TRBV18 to TRBJ1-1; D is uncertain. Deletions cut 4 bases from V and 1 base from J, with 22 bases between. Germline CDR1 KGHSH, CDR2 LQKENI. The CDR3 is 18 residues long. This chain's CDR3 is CASSLTSTLPNGNTEAFF. In nucleotides, the CDR3 is TGTGCCAGCTCACTCACGTCAACCCTTCCAAACGGGAACACTGAAGCTTTCTTT.

This chain uses TRBV7-8 with TRBJ1-4; D is unresolved. This CDR3 spans 13 amino acids. The germline gives CDR1 SGHVS, CDR2 FQNEAQ. The ends were cut back, 5 bases at V and 7 bases at J, with 11 bases in the middle. CDR3 DNA: TGTGCCAGCAGCAAGGGAGGTCGTGAAAAACTGTTTTTT. Translated, it gives CASSKGGREKLFF.

The chain combines TRBV29-1 with TRBJ1-2, with a possible D match to TRBD1 (6 bases). Germline loops: CDR1 SQVTM, CDR2 ANQGSEA. This CDR3 contains 15 residues. V was cut by 3 bases and J by 0 bases, with 14 bases left in between. Here the CDR3 DNA reads TGCAGCGTTGACTCAGGGGATAATGCTAACTATGGCTACACCTTC. Protein: CSVDSGDNANYGYTF.

The chain links TRBV6-6 to TRBJ1-6; 8 bases fit TRBD1. Germline V gives CDR1 MNHNY, CDR2 SVGAGI (reference sequence). V lost 7 bases to trimming and J lost 7 bases; unmatched junction nucleotides: 3. The CDR3 sequence is 13 residues long. DNA of the CDR3: TGTGCCAGCAAGGGACAGGCGAATTCACCCCTCCACTTT. Protein product: CASKGQANSPLHF.

This chain uses TRBV6-5 with TRBJ2-5; possibly TRBD2 for D (6 bases). The germline gives CDR1 MNHEY, CDR2 SVGAGI. The V and J ends lost 6 bases and 4 bases respectively, with 9 bases between them. The CDR3 has 12 residues. The DNA for the CDR3 is TGTGCCAGCAGCCGGGACTTAGAGACCCAGTACTTC. This gives the protein CASSRDLETQYF.

The rearrangement links TRBV29-1 to TRBJ1-5; D call uncertain. Germline CDR1 is SQVTM and CDR2 is ANQGSEA. V lost 4 bases, J lost 6 bases, and 13 bases lay in between. This CDR3 is 13 amino acids long. The CDR3 here is CSVAESGGQPQHF. The DNA for the CDR3 is TGCAGCGTTGCAGAATCGGGAGGTCAGCCCCAGCATTTT.

The J gene is TRBJ2-2, the V gene TRBV29-1, with D perhaps TRBD1 (6 bases). Trimming took off 6 bases at V and 0 bases at J, with 14 bases between the two ends. In germline, CDR1 is SQVTM, CDR2 ANQGSEA. The CDR3 is 15 amino acids. CDR3 coding DNA: TGCAGCGTCAGTGGGGGCCGACCGAACACCGGGGAGCTGTTTTTT. As protein: CSVSGGRPNTGELFF.

As DNA, the CDR3 is TGTGCCAGCAGCAAAGCGGATCAGGGTAGGCAGCCCCAGCATTTT. Translated: CASSKADQGRQPQHF. The chain employs TRBV21-1 and TRBJ1-5; TRBD1, the table's D call, was not compared with the DNA. TRBV21-1 is termed a pseudogene. This CDR3 spans 15 amino acids.

V gene TRBV15 combines with J gene TRBJ2-5, with D maybe TRBD2 (5 bases). The germline CDR1 and CDR2 sequences are LNHNV and YYDKDF (reference sequence). V was clipped by 1 base and J by 5 bases, with 17 bases between them. The CDR3 totals 16 residues. The CDR3: CATSRVQRATGETQYF. CDR3 nucleotides: TGTGCCACCAGCAGAGTTCAGAGGGCCACGGGGGAGACCCAGTACTTC. Full variable domain (remainder filled in from reference TRBV15 and TRBJ2-5): DAMVIQNPRYQVTQFGKPVTLSCSQTLNHNVMYWYQQKSSQAPKLLFHYYDKDFNNEADTPDNFQSRRPNTSFCFLDIRSPGLGDTAMYLCATSRVQRATGETQYFGPGTRLLVL.

V gene TRBV7-9 combines with J gene TRBJ2-3, with TRBD2 matching over 10 bases. In germline, CDR1 is SEHNR, CDR2 FQNEAQ (reference sequence). This CDR3 has 15 residues. Trimming at V came to 5 bases and at J to 3 bases, leaving 5 bases not matched to a gene. In nucleotides, the CDR3 is TGTGCCAGCAGCATTGGGACTAGCGAAACAGATACGCAGTATTTT. Translation gives CASSIGTSETDTQYF.

J is TRBJ2-1 and V is TRBV7-6, with 10 positions matching TRBD2. The germline V gene has CDR1 SGHVS and CDR2 FNYEAQ. This CDR3 is 16 amino acids long. The junction had 1 base not matched to a gene; V was cut back by 2 bases and J by 0 bases. In DNA, the CDR3 is TGTGCCAGCAGCTTACGGACTAGCGGCTCCTACAATGAGCAGTTCTTC. Protein product: CASSLRTSGSYNEQFF.

The J gene is TRBJ1-4, the V gene TRBV11-2; D is unresolved. This CDR3 spans 12 amino acids. Germline assignment: CDR1 SGHAT and CDR2 FQNNGV. The V gene lost 3 bases and the J gene lost 7 bases, with 6 bases spanning the gap. The CDR3 reads CASSFVREKLFF. For the CDR3, the DNA is TGTGCCAGCAGCTTCGTCCGTGAAAAACTGTTTTTT.

CDR3 protein: CASSLEVAEREVGDTQYF. The CDR3, as DNA: TGTGCCAGCAGCTTAGAGGTAGCTGAGCGGGAGGTTGGAGATACGCAGTATTTT. This chain joins TRBV13 and TRBJ2-3; 9 positions agree with TRBD2. Germline CDR1 PRHDT, CDR2 FYEKMQ (reference sequence). The V and J ends lost 1 base and 5 bases, in that order; junction bases with no gene match: 13. The CDR3 totals 18 residues.

The CDR3 bases are TGCGCCAGCATGTCAATACCCCAGGGGCTACGGCAGTACTTC. It translates to CASMSIPQGLRQYF. J is TRBJ2-7 and V is TRBV23-1; tentatively, D is TRBD1 (6 bases). TRBV23-1 qualifies as an ORF whose function is uncertain. The CDR3 consists of 14 residues. Trimming removed 7 bases at V and 9 bases at J, with 22 bases between.

The J gene is TRBJ2-5, the V gene TRBV4-1, with D possibly TRBD2 on 6 matching bases. The CDR3 contains 17 residues. CDR1 and CDR2 (germline): MGHRA, YSYEKL. V was shortened by 1 base and J by 1 base, with 16 bases between the two germline ends. The CDR3 sequence is CASSQGSGGSLQETQYF. In DNA, the CDR3 is TGCGCCAGCAGCCAAGGGAGCGGAGGGTCCCTCCAAGAGACCCAGTACTTC.

The genes are TRBV4-1 and TRBJ1-5; no firm D call. CDR3 size: 15 residues. Trimming took 4 bases from V and 7 from J, leaving 17 bases between them. Looked up from germline, CDR1 is MGHRA and CDR2 is YSYEKL. CDR3 loop: CASSLNWEGAQPQHF. The CDR3 DNA sequence: TGCGCCAGCAGCCTCAATTGGGAGGGAGCGCAGCCCCAGCATTTT.

This CDR3 reads CASSFLDRGATNEKLFF. In DNA, the CDR3 is TGTGCCAGCAGCTTTCTGGACAGGGGAGCAACTAATGAAAAACTGTTTTTT. This chain uses TRBV7-8 with TRBJ1-4; 9 bases are a match to TRBD1. This CDR3 contains 17 residues. V lost 3 bases to trimming and J lost 0 bases; unmatched junction nucleotides: 5. Per germline, CDR1 SGHVS and CDR2 FQNEAQ.

This chain links TRBV7-3 with TRBJ1-5, with D unresolved. The CDR3 totals 13 residues. The germline V gene encodes CDR1 SGHTA and CDR2 FQGTGA. V dropped 8 bases and J dropped 7 bases, with 15 bases sitting between them. The CDR3 bases are TGTGCCAGCGCCGTAACTTCGGGGCAGCCCCAGCATTTT. Translation gives CASAVTSGQPQHF.

The chain is built from TRBV27 and TRBJ2-5, with unresolved D. The J call is doubtful: the DNA matches TRBJ2-7 better. The CDR3 consists of 13 residues. Germline-derived CDR1 and CDR2 are MNHEY and SMNVEV (reference sequence). This CDR3 is CASSLAPSYEQYF. CDR3 nucleotide sequence: TGTGCCAGCAGTTTAGCGCCGTCCTACGAGCAGTACTTC.

As for this clone: A read error may account for a junction end that differs from germline. This rearrangement joins TRBV7-8 to TRBJ2-5; 9 nucleotides agree with TRBD2. Germline V lookup: CDR1 SGHVS, CDR2 FQNEAQ. The CDR3 contains 14 residues. The CDR3 sequence is CASSVAGAEETQYF. The CDR3 coding sequence is TGTGCCAGCAGCGTAGCGGGAGCTGAAGAGACCCAGTACTTC. The variable domain in full, with the rest retrieved from reference TRBV7-8 and TRBJ2-5, is GAGVSQSPRYKVAKRGQDVALRCDPISGHVSLFWYQQALGQGPEFLTYFQNEAQLDKSGLPSDRFFAERPEGSVSTLKIQRTQQEDSAVYLCASSVAGAEETQYFGPGTRLLVL.

The chain carries TRBV14 and TRBJ2-1; possible D gene TRBD2, 5 bases. Germline lookup yields CDR1 SGHDN and CDR2 FVKESK. The V gene lost 0 bases and the J gene lost 8 bases, with 8 bases spanning the gap. CDR3 size: 13 residues. The CDR3, as DNA: TGTGCCAGCAGCCAAGAACTAGTGGATGAGCAGTTCTTC. This encodes CASSQELVDEQFF.

The rearrangement links TRBV5-6 to TRBJ2-7; D is possibly TRBD2 (6 bases). Trimming cost V 0 bases and J 5 bases, with 12 bases left between them. Germline values: CDR1 SGHDT, CDR2 YYEEEE. The CDR3 is made up of 14 amino acids. CDR3 region: CASSLDLGGNEQYF. CDR3 nucleotide sequence: TGTGCCAGCAGCTTGGATCTTGGGGGGAACGAGCAGTACTTC.

V usage is TRBV20-1 and J usage is TRBJ2-3; D is undetermined. Germline-derived CDR1 and CDR2 are DFQATT and SNEGSKA (reference sequence). The CDR3 totals 11 residues. The V and J ends lost 2 bases and 6 bases respectively, with 6 bases between them. CDR3 nucleotides: TGCAGTGCTAGAAGGAGTGATACGCAGTATTTT. Encoded protein: CSARRSDTQYF.

The rearrangement links TRBV28 to TRBJ1-3, with a tentative D call TRBD1 (5 bases). The CDR3 loop spans 15 amino acids. The V gene's germline CDR1 is MDHEN and CDR2 SYDVKM. Trimming cost V 6 bases and J 1 base, with 13 bases left between them. CDR3 sequence reads: CASSPWGDSGNTIYF. The CDR3 DNA is TGTGCCAGCAGCCCTTGGGGGGATTCTGGAAACACCATATATTTT.

J is TRBJ1-5 and V is TRBV6-1, with D maybe TRBD1 (5 bases). This CDR3 comprises 15 residues. Germline V gives CDR1 MNHNS, CDR2 SASEGT. V lost 6 bases, J lost 1 base, and 13 bases lay in between. CDR3 DNA sequence: TGTGCCAGCAGAAGTACAGGAGGGAGCAATCAGCCCCAGCATTTT. Translation: CASRSTGGSNQPQHF.

The V call is TRBV5-1, the J call TRBJ2-5; 8 positions match TRBD1. With the DNA end fitting TRBJ2-7 better, the J assignment may be wrong. The germline V gene encodes CDR1 SGHRS and CDR2 YFSETQ. CDR3 length equals 14 residues. CDR3 in amino acids: CASSFGTGSYEQYF. The CDR3 DNA reads as TGCGCCAGCAGCTTCGGGACAGGATCGTACGAGCAGTACTTC.

The chain is built from TRBV5-6 and TRBJ1-5, with TRBD1 matching over 9 bases. The CDR3 covers 17 residues. V shed 1 base, J shed 4 bases, and the junction held 9 bases outside the gene matches. The germline V gene has CDR1 SGHDT and CDR2 YYEEEE. The CDR3 loop reads CASSLWGPGQGNQPQHF. The DNA of the CDR3 is TGTGCCAGCAGCTTGTGGGGACCGGGACAGGGAAATCAGCCCCAGCATTTT.

The chain links TRBV28 to TRBJ2-1; TRBD2 matches at 9 bases. Germline CDR1 and CDR2: MDHEN and SYDVKM. V lost 7 bases, J lost 6 bases, and 13 bases stayed unmatched. The CDR3 is 16 residues long. CDR3: CASITRRTSETNEQFF. CDR3 coding DNA: TGTGCCAGCATCACTAGAAGGACTAGCGAAACCAATGAGCAGTTCTTC.